A selection of T cell receptor beta chains follows, all from one sample in a study of blood T cells in healthy people across ages. Each CDR3 protein is one row after TCRdb ran MiXCR on the 5' RACE reads. The sample holds 710,000 or so distinct CDR3 sequences, over 20% seen once. Sequenced input: blood. These receptors came from a man in his 70s in good health. CDR3s include the opening cysteine and the closing phenylalanine or tryptophan. A D gene is named only where the DNA matches it firmly. Size values are once, few and many counts, or a class for expanded clones, and some rows have none.

>TRBD1|TRBJ1-4|.|TRBV5-1
CASSVRQGSANEKLFF
TGCGCCAGCAGCGTCCGACAGGGCTCGGCTAATGAAAAACTGTTTTTT
>.|TRBJ2-7|many|TRBV10-3
CAISEFKNRSYEQYF
TGTGCCATCAGTGAGTTTAAGAACCGCTCCTACGAGCAGTACTTC
>.|TRBJ1-2|.|TRBV7-9
CASSLVSSGNYGYTF
TGTGCCAGCAGCTTAGTTTCATCTGGGAACTATGGCTACACCTTC
>TRBD2|TRBJ2-7|few|TRBV20-1
CSAGLAGNYEQYF
TGCAGTGCTGGGCTAGCGGGAAATTACGAGCAGTACTTC
>.|TRBJ2-1|many|TRBV5-1
CASRDYNEQFF
TGCGCCAGCAGGGACTACAATGAGCAGTTCTTC
>.|TRBJ1-6|.|TRBV20-1
CSAFQSGRDNSPLHF
TGCAGTGCCTTCCAATCCGGCAGGGATAATTCACCCCTCCACTTT
>TRBD2|TRBJ2-3|few|TRBV7-2
CASSGTSGREDTQYF
TGTGCCAGCAGCGGGACTAGCGGGAGGGAAGATACGCAGTATTTT
>TRBD2|TRBJ2-5|.|TRBV12-3/TRBV12-4
CASSLDGLAVQYF
TGTGCCAGCAGCCTGGACGGACTAGCGGTTCAGTACTTC
>TRBD1|TRBJ1-5|many|TRBV7-9
CASSLAGGSNQPQHF
TGTGCCAGCAGCTTGGCAGGGGGGAGCAATCAGCCCCAGCATTTT
>.|TRBJ2-1|.|TRBV5-1
CASSLGRLSSYNEQFF
TGCGCCAGCAGCTTGGGTCGGTTGAGCTCCTACAATGAGCAGTTCTTC
>.|TRBJ2-3|many|TRBV5-1
CASSLEVRDTDTQYF
TGCGCCAGCAGCTTGGAGGTCAGAGACACAGATACGCAGTATTTT
>TRBD1|TRBJ1-4|.|TRBV6-1
CASSEASGTGDEKLFF
TGTGCCAGCAGTGAAGCTTCCGGGACAGGGGATGAAAAACTGTTTTTT
>.|TRBJ1-4|.|TRBV20-1
CSARMTGGRNEKLFF
TGCAGTGCTAGAATGACGGGGGGCCGTAATGAAAAACTGTTTTTT
>.|TRBJ1-1|.|TRBV24-1
CATRAQPNTEAFF
TGTGCCACCAGGGCACAGCCGAACACTGAAGCTTTCTTT
>.|TRBJ1-3|few|TRBV14
CASSHYSGTGNTIYF
TGTGCCAGCAGCCACTACAGTGGTACGGGAAACACCATATATTTT
>TRBD2|TRBJ2-1|.|TRBV7-2
CASSLVPLGGRSYNEQFF
TGTGCCAGCAGCTTAGTCCCCCTGGGCGGGAGATCCTACAATGAGCAGTTCTTC
>.|TRBJ1-2|.|TRBV2
CASSEVGQGYTF
TGTGCCAGCAGTGAAGTAGGGCAGGGCTACACCTTC
>.|TRBJ2-4|few|TRBV12-3/TRBV12-4
CASSLHKNIQYF
TGTGCCAGCAGTCTGCACAAAAACATTCAGTACTTC
>.|TRBJ2-2|.|TRBV7-8
CASSKRQANTGELFF
TGTGCCAGCAGCAAACGACAGGCCAACACCGGGGAGCTGTTTTTT
>.|TRBJ2-1|few|TRBV20-1
CSATRGTFYNEQFF
TGCAGTGCTACTCGAGGGACTTTCTACAATGAGCAGTTCTTC
>.|TRBJ2-3|few|TRBV7-8
CASSAMSDTQYF
TGTGCCAGCAGCGCGATGTCAGATACGCAGTATTTT
>TRBD2|TRBJ2-3|.|TRBV12-3/TRBV12-4
CASSLFGTSGSTDTQYF
TGTGCCAGCAGCCTTTTTGGGACTAGCGGGAGCACAGATACGCAGTATTTT
>TRBD1|TRBJ2-7|few|TRBV29-1
CSVAAGQGVIGSYEQYF
TGCAGCGTTGCGGCGGGACAGGGGGTAATTGGCTCCTACGAGCAGTACTTC
>TRBD2|TRBJ2-1|few|TRBV7-6
CASSRAGAGYNEQFF
TGTGCCAGCAGCCGAGCGGGAGCAGGCTACAATGAGCAGTTCTTC
>.|TRBJ1-1|.|TRBV5-1
CASSSHADPNTEAFF
TGCGCCAGCAGCTCCCATGCGGACCCGAACACTGAAGCTTTCTTT
>.|TRBJ1-3|.|TRBV12-3/TRBV12-4
CASSFEGTGNTIYF
TGTGCCAGCAGTTTTGAGGGTACTGGAAACACCATATATTTT